This TCR beta chain was sequenced in a study of T cells in Graves' hyperthyroidism and ophthalmopathy. This CDR3 spans 18 amino acids. TCR beta CDR3 regions were amplified from RNA transcripts. The HTBI primer set drove a first-round RT-PCR of the TCR CDR3. TCRdb re-called the multiplex PCR reads with MiXCR, one entry per CDR3 protein. Of about 600,000 distinct CDR3 sequences in the sample, roughly 16% were seen once. The sequence derives from a woman aged 40 to 50 with Graves' ophthalmopathy. This rearrangement joins TRBV12-3 or TRBV12-4 to TRBJ2-1; TRBD2 agrees at 7 bases. Gene TRBJ2-7 matches the end of the DNA better, so the J call may be wrong. What was sequenced was blood. The CDR3 bases are TGTGCCAGCACCACACGTCACTTCAACGAGCGGGGTTTCAATGAGCAGTACTTC. Protein sequence: CASTTRHFNERGFNEQYF.